Listed here is a single TCR beta chain. What it recognizes is unknown. The junction had 4 bases not matched to a gene; V was cut back by 1 base and J by 6 bases. CDR1 and CDR2 from the germline V gene are SGHRS and YFSETQ. The CDR3 runs to 15 residues. TCRdb's table, derived via immunoSEQ multiplex PCR, lists solely in-frame clones and lacks some. The data hold tens of thousands of clones, with 80% to 95% observed a single time. Sampled blood was obtained at baseline, cycle 4 day 1, and cycle 7 day 1. This specimen belongs to a study of OX40 agonist ivuxolimab in advanced cancers. About the study: People who had prior anti-PD-1, anti-PD-L1 or anti-CTLA-4 therapy could take part, and roughly 40% had some. Notes on the study in general: CD4+ and CD8+ blood T cells expanded clonally by week 6 at 0.1 to 3.0 mg/kg. Expanded peripheral T cell antigen specificity was not determined.

The rearrangement joins TRBV5-1 to TRBJ2-1; the match to TRBD2 covers 10 bases. The sequencing used CD4+ or CD8+ T cells sorted from blood, collected in a trial of the OX40 agonist ivuxolimab. This receptor was identified in an adult with an advanced solid tumor such as melanoma, head and neck, liver or kidney cancer. CDR3 sequence: CASSLTSGILNEQFF. The CDR3 DNA reads as TGCGCCAGCAGCTTGACTAGCGGGATTCTCAATGAGCAGTTCTTC.